Below are 19 T cell receptor beta chains sequenced from a single sample in a study of T cells after yellow fever vaccination. TCRdb re-called the 5' RACE reads with MiXCR, one entry per CDR3 protein. This sample has about 69,000 distinct CDR3 sequences, with about 6% found just once. The sample consisted of CD4+ T cells sorted from PBMCs, taken around 16 days after the first yellow fever vaccination. Receptors were obtained from a man between 18 and 35 years old who received the YFV17D yellow fever vaccine.

In this sample, this clonotype turned up a few times. This chain joins TRBV7-2 and TRBJ1-2; 8 bases match TRBD1. CDR1 is SGHTA and CDR2 is FQGNSA in the germline V gene. V gave up 1 base and J gave up 5 bases; unmatched junction bases: 6. CDR3 length: 15 amino acids. The DNA for the CDR3 is TGTGCCAGCAGCTTAGGCCCGGGACAGGTGTATGGCTACACCTTC. Protein product: CASSLGPGQVYGYTF.

This clonotype came up many times. The chain recombines TRBV29-1 with TRBJ2-3, with TRBD1 matching over 7 bases. The CDR3 totals 12 residues. CDR1 is SQVTM, CDR2 ANQGSEA, per germline. The CDR3 here is CCAAGGPDTQYF. The CDR3 bases are TGCTGCGCGGCAGGGGGACCAGATACGCAGTATTTT.

This clonotype was counted ten times or more. The rearrangement uses TRBV18 and TRBJ2-1, with 9 bases fitting TRBD2. The trim removed 0 bases at V and 2 bases at J, leaving 2 bases unmatched. The CDR3 consists of 16 residues. The germline gives CDR1 KGHSH, CDR2 LQKENI. CDR3 sequence: CASSPPGLATYNEQFF. In nucleotides, the CDR3 is TGTGCCAGCTCACCACCGGGACTAGCTACCTACAATGAGCAGTTCTTC.

There are many counts of this clonotype. V gene TRBV5-1 combines with J gene TRBJ1-4; D is unresolved. The germline V gene encodes CDR1 SGHRS and CDR2 YFSETQ. Trimming stripped 0 bases from V and 7 bases from J, with 13 bases between. The CDR3 runs to 15 residues. CDR3 loop: CASSLDGGGGEKLFF. In nucleotides, the CDR3 is TGCGCCAGCAGCTTGGATGGAGGTGGTGGTGAAAAACTGTTTTTT.

This clonotype has at least ten counts. V is TRBV29-1 and J is TRBJ2-5; 8 positions match TRBD1. CDR1 and CDR2 from the germline V gene are SQVTM and ANQGSEA. V lost 8 bases to trimming and J lost 1 base; unmatched junction nucleotides: 9. The CDR3 spans 14 residues. DNA of the CDR3: TGCAGCACCGGGACAGGCCCCCTCCAAGAGACCCAGTACTTC. It translates to CSTGTGPLQETQYF.

This clonotype was seen ten or more times. The chain recombines TRBV10-3 with TRBJ2-5, with TRBD2 matching over 9 bases. V was pared by 2 bases and J by 5 bases, with 12 bases of the junction left unmatched. The V gene's germline CDR1 is ENHRY and CDR2 SYGVKD. The CDR3 loop spans 17 amino acids. The CDR3 spells CAISEMGGGALSETQYF. The CDR3, as DNA: TGTGCCATCAGTGAGATGGGCGGGGGGGCCCTTTCGGAGACCCAGTACTTC.

This clonotype was seen ten or more times. The chain carries TRBV7-2 and TRBJ2-7; 9 bases align to TRBD1. The germline V gene has CDR1 SGHTA and CDR2 FQGNSA. Trimming removed 4 bases from V and 7 bases from J; junction bases left unmatched: 5. There are 13 residues in the CDR3. Here the CDR3 reads CASSSNRGQEQYV. CDR3 nucleotides: TGTGCCAGCAGCTCTAACAGGGGGCAAGAGCAGTACGTC.

This clonotype has ten or more counts. This rearrangement joins TRBV6-6 to TRBJ1-1; maybe TRBD1 (6 bases). The CDR3 covers 12 residues. With 8 bases removed from V and 4 bases from J, the gap between germline ends came to 11 bases. Germline CDR1 reads MNHNY; CDR2 reads SVGAGI (reference sequence). CDR3 sequence: CASRTDFTEAFF. For the CDR3, the DNA is TGTGCCAGCCGGACAGACTTCACTGAAGCTTTCTTT.

This clonotype showed up many times. The chain uses TRBV14 and TRBJ2-5; D may be TRBD1 (6 bases). The germline V and J ends were trimmed by 3 bases and 2 bases, with 19 bases remaining between them. The germline CDR1 and CDR2 sequences are SGHDN and FVKESK. The CDR3 is made up of 17 amino acids. CDR3 residues: CASSHSGRTTGQETQYF. The CDR3 DNA reads TGTGCCAGCAGCCATTCAGGCCGAACAACAGGGCAAGAGACCCAGTACTTC.

This clonotype was detected many times. The rearrangement uses TRBV20-1 and TRBJ2-2; D is perhaps TRBD2 (5 bases). V lost 0 bases and J lost 7, with 15 bases in between. Per germline, CDR1 DFQATT and CDR2 SNEGSKA (reference sequence). The CDR3 contains 15 residues. The CDR3: CSARDPQREIGELFF. In DNA, the CDR3 is TGCAGTGCTAGAGATCCGCAAAGGGAGATCGGGGAGCTGTTTTTT.

Ten or more counts support this clonotype. The chain joins TRBV12-3 or TRBV12-4 to TRBJ1-1; possibly TRBD1 for D (5 bases). The ends were cut back, 3 bases at V and 6 bases at J, with 20 bases in the middle. The CDR3 has 16 amino acids. CDR3 loop: CASSLGSGGGFAEAFF. The CDR3 bases are TGTGCCAGCAGTTTGGGGTCCGGTGGGGGATTCGCTGAAGCTTTCTTT.

The table lists this clonotype with many counts. V and J are TRBV24-1 and TRBJ2-5; no definite D call. V shed 3 bases and J shed 4 bases, with 8 bases lying between them. This CDR3 contains 13 residues. Germline lookup yields CDR1 KGHDR and CDR2 SFDVKD. CDR3 amino acids: CATSDPGAETQYF. The CDR3 nucleotides read TGTGCCACCAGTGATCCGGGCGCAGAGACCCAGTACTTC.

This clonotype was detected many times. The V gene is TRBV5-1, the J gene TRBJ2-5; 11 nucleotides align to TRBD1. The CDR3 sequence is 14 residues long. Trimming took 3 bases from V and 3 from J; bases not matched to a gene: 1. Germline assignment: CDR1 SGHRS and CDR2 YFSETQ. The CDR3 DNA follows: TGCGCCAGCAGCTCGGGACAGGGGGAAGAGACCCAGTACTTC. It yields the protein CASSSGQGEETQYF.

This clonotype has at least ten counts. The V and J genes are TRBV20-1 and TRBJ1-3; tentatively, D is TRBD1 (5 bases). CDR1 and CDR2 (germline): DFQATT, SNEGSKA (reference sequence). Trimming left V 0 bases short and J 3 bases short, with 15 bases between. The CDR3 is made up of 16 amino acids. CDR3 in DNA: TGCAGTGCTAGAGATGCGGGGGGGGAACATGGAAACACCATATATTTT. It yields the protein CSARDAGGEHGNTIYF.

This clonotype was recorded many times. The chain is built from TRBV3-1 and TRBJ1-1; D unclear. Trimming shortened V by 3 bases and J by 2 bases, and 7 bases separated the two germline ends. This CDR3 spans 13 amino acids. CDR1 LGHDT and CDR2 YNNKEL come from the germline V gene (reference sequence). The CDR3 is CASSQSVNTEAFF. CDR3 in DNA: TGTGCCAGCAGCCAGTCGGTAAACACTGAAGCTTTCTTT.

This clonotype has a count of ten or more. The chain uses TRBV24-1 and TRBJ1-5, with unresolved D. CDR1 and CDR2 (germline): KGHDR, SFDVKD. Trimming shortened V by 5 bases and J by 7 bases, and 11 bases separated the two germline ends. The CDR3 is made up of 13 amino acids. Here the CDR3 reads CATSALEGQPQHF. The DNA for the CDR3 is TGTGCCACCAGTGCCCTGGAGGGACAGCCCCAGCATTTT.

Of note for this clonotype: This may arise from a read error, as a much more abundant clone is one base away. The chain uses TRBV29-1 and TRBJ1-1, with 7 nucleotides matching TRBD1. This CDR3 has 12 residues. Per the germline V gene, CDR1 is SQVTM and CDR2 is ANQGSEA. The V gene end was trimmed by 7 bases and the J gene end by 1 base; junction bases not matched to a gene: 3. The CDR3 DNA is TGCAGCGCCGGACAGGCGAACACTGAAGCTTTCTTT. Its protein product is CSAGQANTEAFF.

The table lists this clonotype with many counts. The chain has TRBV18 and TRBJ2-7; no clear D. CDR1 KGHSH and CDR2 LQKENI come from the germline V gene. V dropped 6 bases and J dropped 5 bases, with 14 bases sitting between them. CDR3 length equals 13 residues. The DNA of the CDR3 is TGTGCCAGCTCGAGGACGGAATCCCACGAGCAGTACTTC. Translating it yields CASSRTESHEQYF.

In this sample, this clonotype turned up many times. The rearrangement uses TRBV20-1 and TRBJ1-3; maybe TRBD1 (5 bases). The CDR3 is made up of 16 amino acids. Germline-derived CDR1 and CDR2 are DFQATT and SNEGSKA (reference sequence). With 5 bases removed from V and 4 bases from J, the gap between germline ends came to 21 bases. The CDR3 sequence: CSAGTTSGPGGNTIYF. Here the CDR3 DNA reads TGCAGTGCTGGGACCACATCGGGCCCCGGCGGAAACACCATATATTTT.